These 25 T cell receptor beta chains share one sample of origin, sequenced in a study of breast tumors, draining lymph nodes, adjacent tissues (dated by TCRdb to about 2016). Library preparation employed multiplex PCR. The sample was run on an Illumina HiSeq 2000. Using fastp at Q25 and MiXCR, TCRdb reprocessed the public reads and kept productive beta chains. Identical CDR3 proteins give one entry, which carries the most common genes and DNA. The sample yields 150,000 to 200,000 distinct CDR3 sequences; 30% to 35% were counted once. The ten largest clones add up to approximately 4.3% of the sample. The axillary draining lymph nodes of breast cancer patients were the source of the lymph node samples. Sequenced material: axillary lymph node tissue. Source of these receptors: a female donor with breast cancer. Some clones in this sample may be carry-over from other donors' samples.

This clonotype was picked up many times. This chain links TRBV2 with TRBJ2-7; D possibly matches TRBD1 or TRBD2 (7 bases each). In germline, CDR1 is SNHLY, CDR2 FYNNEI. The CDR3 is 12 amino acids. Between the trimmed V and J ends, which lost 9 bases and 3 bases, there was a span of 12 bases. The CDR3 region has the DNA TGTGCCAGGGCGGGGGACAGCTACGAGCAGTACTTC. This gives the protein CARAGDSYEQYF.

Written as DNA, the CDR3 is TGTGCCAGCAGCGTCACCGGGTATCAGCCCCAGCATTTT. Translating it yields CASSVTGYQPQHF. The rearrangement links TRBV9 to TRBJ1-5, with unresolved D. This CDR3 is 13 amino acids long. From germline, CDR1 is SGDLS and CDR2 YYNGEE. The V end lost 2 bases, the J end lost 5 bases, and 8 bases lay between the germline ends.

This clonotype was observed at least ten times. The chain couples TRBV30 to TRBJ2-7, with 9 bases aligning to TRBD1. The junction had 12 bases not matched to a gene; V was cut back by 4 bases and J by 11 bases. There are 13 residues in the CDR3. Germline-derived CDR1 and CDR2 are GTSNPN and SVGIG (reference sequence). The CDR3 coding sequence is TGTGCCTGGAACAAAATCCGGGACAGGGAGAAGTACTTC. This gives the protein CAWNKIRDREKYF.

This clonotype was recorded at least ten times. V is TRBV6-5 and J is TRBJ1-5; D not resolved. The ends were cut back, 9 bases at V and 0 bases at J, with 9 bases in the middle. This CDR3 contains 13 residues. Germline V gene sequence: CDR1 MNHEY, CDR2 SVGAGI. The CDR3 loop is CASGGYSNQPQHF. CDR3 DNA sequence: TGTGCCAGTGGAGGCTATAGCAATCAGCCCCAGCATTTT.

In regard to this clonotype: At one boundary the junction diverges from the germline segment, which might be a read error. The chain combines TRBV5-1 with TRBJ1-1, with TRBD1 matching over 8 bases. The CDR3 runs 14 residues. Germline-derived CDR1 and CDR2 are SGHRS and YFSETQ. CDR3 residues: CASSQTGEFGETFF. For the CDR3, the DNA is TGCGCCAGCAGCCAGACAGGGGAGTTCGGTGAAACTTTCTTT. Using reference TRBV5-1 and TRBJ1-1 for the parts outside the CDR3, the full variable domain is KAGVTQTPRYLIKTRGQQVTLSCSPISGHRSVSWYQQTPGQGLQFLFEYFSETQRNKGNFPGRFSGRQFSNSRSEMNVSTLELGDSALYLCASSQTGEFGETFFGQGTRLTVV.

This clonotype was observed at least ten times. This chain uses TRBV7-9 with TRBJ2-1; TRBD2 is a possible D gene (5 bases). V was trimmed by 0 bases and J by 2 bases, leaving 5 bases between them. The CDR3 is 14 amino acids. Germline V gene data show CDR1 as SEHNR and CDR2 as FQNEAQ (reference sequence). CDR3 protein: CASSLASAYNEQFF. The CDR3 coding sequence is TGTGCCAGCAGCTTAGCTAGCGCCTACAATGAGCAGTTCTTC.

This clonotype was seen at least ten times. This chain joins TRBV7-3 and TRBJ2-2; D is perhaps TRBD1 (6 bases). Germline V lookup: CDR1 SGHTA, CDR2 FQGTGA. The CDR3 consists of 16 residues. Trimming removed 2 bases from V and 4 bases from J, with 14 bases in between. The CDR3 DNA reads TGTGCCAGCAGCTTATTAAACAGGGAAAGCACCGGGGAGCTGTTTTTT. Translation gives CASSLLNRESTGELFF.

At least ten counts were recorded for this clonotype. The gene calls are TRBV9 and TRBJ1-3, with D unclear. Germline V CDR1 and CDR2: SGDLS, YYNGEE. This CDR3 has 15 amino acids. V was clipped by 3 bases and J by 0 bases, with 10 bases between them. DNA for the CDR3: TGTGCCAGCAGCGGAGATACAAGCTCTGGAAACACCATATATTTT. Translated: CASSGDTSSGNTIYF. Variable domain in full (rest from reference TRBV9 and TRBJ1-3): DSGVTQTPKHLITATGQRVTLRCSPRSGDLSVYWYQQSLDQGLQFLIQYYNGEERAKGNILERFSAQQFPDLHSELNLSSLELGDSALYFCASSGDTSSGNTIYFGEGSWLTVV.

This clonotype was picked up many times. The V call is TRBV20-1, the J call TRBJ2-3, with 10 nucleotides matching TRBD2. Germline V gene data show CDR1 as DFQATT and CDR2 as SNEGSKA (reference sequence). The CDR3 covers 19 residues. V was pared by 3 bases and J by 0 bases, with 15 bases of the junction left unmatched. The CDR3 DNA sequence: TGCAGTGCTAGTAGCCTCTGGACTAGCGGTCACCCTAGCACAGATACGCAGTATTTT. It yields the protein CSASSLWTSGHPSTDTQYF.

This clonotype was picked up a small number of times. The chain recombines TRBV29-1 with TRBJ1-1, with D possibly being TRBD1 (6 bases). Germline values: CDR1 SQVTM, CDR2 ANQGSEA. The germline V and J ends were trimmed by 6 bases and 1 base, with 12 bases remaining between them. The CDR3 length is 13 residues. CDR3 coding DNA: TGCAGCGTGCCGGGACACACGAACACTGAAGCTTTCTTT. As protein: CSVPGHTNTEAFF.

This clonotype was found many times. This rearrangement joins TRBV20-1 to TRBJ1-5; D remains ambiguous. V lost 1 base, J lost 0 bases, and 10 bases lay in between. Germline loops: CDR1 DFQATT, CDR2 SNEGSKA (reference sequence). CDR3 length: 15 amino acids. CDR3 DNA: TGCAGTGCTAGAGGGTCGGAATATAGCAATCAGCCCCAGCATTTT. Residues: CSARGSEYSNQPQHF.

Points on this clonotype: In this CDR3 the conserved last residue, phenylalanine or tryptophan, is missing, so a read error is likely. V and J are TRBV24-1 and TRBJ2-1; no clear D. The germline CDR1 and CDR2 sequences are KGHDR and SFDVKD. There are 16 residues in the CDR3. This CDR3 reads CVTSDFDAFSYNEQFS. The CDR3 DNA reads TGTGTCACCAGTGATTTTGACGCTTTCTCCTACAATGAGCAGTTCTCC.

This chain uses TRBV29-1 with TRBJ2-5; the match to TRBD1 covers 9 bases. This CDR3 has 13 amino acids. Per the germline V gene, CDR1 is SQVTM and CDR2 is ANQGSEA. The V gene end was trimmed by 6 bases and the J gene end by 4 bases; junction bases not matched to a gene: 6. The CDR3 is CSVAGTGRETQYF. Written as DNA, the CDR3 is TGCAGCGTAGCCGGGACAGGGAGAGAGACCCAGTACTTC.

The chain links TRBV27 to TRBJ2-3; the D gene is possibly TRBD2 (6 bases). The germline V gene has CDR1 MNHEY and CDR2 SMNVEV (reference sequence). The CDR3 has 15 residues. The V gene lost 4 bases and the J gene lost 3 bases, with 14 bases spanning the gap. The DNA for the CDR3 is TGTGCCAGCAGTTCTACGGGAGTCGGTACAGATACGCAGTATTTT. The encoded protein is CASSSTGVGTDTQYF.

The CDR3 DNA follows: TGCAGTGCCCCTACGCAGGGGGGGCCAGGTCTCACAGATACGCAGTATTTT. Amino acid sequence: CSAPTQGGPGLTDTQYF. The chain employs TRBV20-1 and TRBJ2-3, with D possibly being TRBD1 or TRBD2 (7 bases each). This CDR3 is built from 17 residues. Per the germline V gene, CDR1 is DFQATT and CDR2 is SNEGSKA (reference sequence). The V end lost 6 bases, the J end lost 2 bases, and 24 bases lay between the germline ends.

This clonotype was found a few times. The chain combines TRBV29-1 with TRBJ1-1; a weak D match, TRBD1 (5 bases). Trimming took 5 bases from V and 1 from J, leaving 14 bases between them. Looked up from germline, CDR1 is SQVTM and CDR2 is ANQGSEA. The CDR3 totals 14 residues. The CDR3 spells CSVPTGLGNTEAFF. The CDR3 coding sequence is TGCAGCGTTCCTACAGGATTGGGGAACACTGAAGCTTTCTTT.

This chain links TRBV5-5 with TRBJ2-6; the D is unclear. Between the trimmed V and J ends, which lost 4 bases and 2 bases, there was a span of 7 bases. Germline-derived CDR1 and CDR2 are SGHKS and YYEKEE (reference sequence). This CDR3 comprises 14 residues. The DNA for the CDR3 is TGTGCCAGCAGCCTAAATCCTGGGGCCAACGTCCTGACTTTC. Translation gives CASSLNPGANVLTF.

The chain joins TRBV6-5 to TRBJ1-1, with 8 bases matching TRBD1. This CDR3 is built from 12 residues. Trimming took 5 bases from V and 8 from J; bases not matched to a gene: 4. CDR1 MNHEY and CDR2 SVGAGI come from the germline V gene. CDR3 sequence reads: CASSQGALEAFF. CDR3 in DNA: TGTGCCAGCAGTCAGGGGGCGCTAGAAGCTTTCTTT.

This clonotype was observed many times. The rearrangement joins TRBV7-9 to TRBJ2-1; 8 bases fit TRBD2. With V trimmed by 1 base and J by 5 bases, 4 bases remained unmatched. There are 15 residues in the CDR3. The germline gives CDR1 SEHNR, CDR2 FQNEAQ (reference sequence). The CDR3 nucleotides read TGTGCCAGCAGCTTAGGAGGGACTAGGAACAATGAGCAGTTCTTC. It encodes CASSLGGTRNNEQFF. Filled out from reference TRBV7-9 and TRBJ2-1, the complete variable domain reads DTGVSQNPRHKITKRGQNVTFRCDPISEHNRLYWYRQTLGQGPEFLTYFQNEAQLEKSRLLSDRFSAERPKGSFSTLEIQRTEQGDSAMYLCASSLGGTRNNEQFFGPGTRLTVL.

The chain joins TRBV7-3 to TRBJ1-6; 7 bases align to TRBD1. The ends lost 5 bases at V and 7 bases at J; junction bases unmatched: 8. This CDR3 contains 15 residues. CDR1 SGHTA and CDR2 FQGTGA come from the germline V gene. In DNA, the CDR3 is TGTGCCAGCAGCACCAACAGGGGCGGGAATTCACCCCTCCACTTT. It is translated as CASSTNRGGNSPLHF.

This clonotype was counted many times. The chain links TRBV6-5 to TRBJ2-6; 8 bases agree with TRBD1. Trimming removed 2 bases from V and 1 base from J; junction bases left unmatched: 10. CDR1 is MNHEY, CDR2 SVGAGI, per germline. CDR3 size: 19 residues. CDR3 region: CASSYASRGLRSGANVLTF. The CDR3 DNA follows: TGTGCCAGCAGTTACGCATCCAGGGGGCTCAGGTCTGGGGCCAACGTCCTGACTTTC.

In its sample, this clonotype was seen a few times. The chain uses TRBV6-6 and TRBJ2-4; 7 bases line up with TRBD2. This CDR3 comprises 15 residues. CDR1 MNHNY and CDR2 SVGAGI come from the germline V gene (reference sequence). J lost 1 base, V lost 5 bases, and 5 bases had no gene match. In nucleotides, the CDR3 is TGTGCCAGCAGTATCGACGGGGGGGCCAAAAACATTCAGTACTTC. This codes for CASSIDGGAKNIQYF.

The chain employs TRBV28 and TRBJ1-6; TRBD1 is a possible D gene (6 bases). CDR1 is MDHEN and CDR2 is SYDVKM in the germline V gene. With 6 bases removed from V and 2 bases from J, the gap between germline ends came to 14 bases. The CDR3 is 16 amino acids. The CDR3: CASRLPGGTYNSPLHF. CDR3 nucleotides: TGTGCCAGCAGGCTACCCGGGGGCACCTATAATTCACCCCTCCACTTT.

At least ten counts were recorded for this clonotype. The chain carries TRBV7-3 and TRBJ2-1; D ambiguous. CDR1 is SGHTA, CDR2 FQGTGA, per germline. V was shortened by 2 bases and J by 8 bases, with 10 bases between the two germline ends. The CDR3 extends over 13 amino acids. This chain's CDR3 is CASSLPPSDEQFF. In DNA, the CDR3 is TGTGCCAGCAGCTTACCCCCCTCCGATGAGCAGTTCTTC.

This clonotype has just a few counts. For the CDR3, the DNA is TGCAGTGCTAGAATTCAGCGGGATAGGTACAATGAGCAGTATTTT. The encoded protein is CSARIQRDRYNEQYF. The rearrangement joins TRBV20-1 to TRBJ2-3, with 7 nucleotides matching TRBD2. The CDR3 consists of 15 residues. Trimming removed 2 bases from V and 11 bases from J; junction bases left unmatched: 16. Germline CDR1 is DFQATT and CDR2 is SNEGSKA (reference sequence).